The rows below give T cell receptor beta chains drawn from one sample of a study of blood T cells in healthy people across ages. TCRdb redid the calling of the 5' RACE reads with MiXCR, one entry per CDR3 protein. The sample lists 920,000 or so distinct CDR3 sequences, 40% to 55% occurring once. Material: blood. The source of these receptors is a woman aged 55-70 years in good health. CDR3s include the opening cysteine and the closing phenylalanine or tryptophan. A D gene is named only where the DNA matches it firmly. The listing skips clone size in some rows; elsewhere it reads once, few, many or a size class.

TRBD2	.	TRBV7-6	TRBJ2-1	CASSFGTSGMRSSYNEQFF	TGTGCCAGCAGCTTTGGGACTAGCGGGATGAGAAGCTCCTACAATGAGCAGTTCTTC
.	.	TRBV5-1	TRBJ2-7	CASFSGTGSYEQYF	TGCGCCAGCTTCTCTGGGACCGGCTCCTACGAGCAGTACTTC
TRBD2	few	TRBV4-2	TRBJ2-4	CASSQGSREGAYF	TGTGCCAGCAGCCAAGGTTCGCGGGAGGGCGCGTACTTC
.	many	TRBV11-2	TRBJ2-7	CAGGRDSSYEQYF	TGTGCCGGTGGGCGCGATAGCTCCTACGAGCAGTACTTC
.	.	TRBV6-5	TRBJ2-6	CASSYIGAPGANVLTF	TGTGCCAGCAGTTACATCGGGGCTCCCGGGGCCAACGTCCTGACTTTC
.	.	TRBV7-2	TRBJ1-5	CASSLWGGGSAGQPQHF	TGTGCCAGCAGCTTATGGGGAGGTGGCTCCGCCGGCCAGCCCCAGCATTTT
.	few	TRBV20-1	TRBJ1-5	CSARDGVQPQHF	TGCAGTGCTAGAGACGGTGTTCAGCCCCAGCATTTT
TRBD1	.	TRBV18	TRBJ1-2	CASSTGTGGYTF	TGTGCCAGCTCAACCGGGACAGGGGGCTACACCTTC
.	.	TRBV7-8	TRBJ2-3	CASSSFRDAAGTDTQYF	TGTGCCAGCAGCTCCTTCCGAGACGCCGCGGGCACAGATACGCAGTATTTT
TRBD2	few	TRBV27	TRBJ2-7	CASSLDSGSPVYEQYF	TGTGCCAGCAGTTTAGATAGCGGGAGTCCTGTGTACGAGCAGTACTTC
TRBD2	few	TRBV7-6	TRBJ2-3	CASSLPRGGGRPDTQYF	TGTGCCAGCAGCTTACCACGCGGGGGCGGGAGGCCAGATACGCAGTATTTT
TRBD1	.	TRBV27	TRBJ1-5	CASSPTGLNQPQHF	TGTGCCAGCAGTCCGACAGGGTTAAATCAGCCCCAGCATTTT
.	few	TRBV10-3	TRBJ1-1	CAISGSGTQGTEAFF	TGTGCCATCAGTGGCTCCGGGACCCAAGGCACTGAAGCTTTCTTT
.	few	TRBV12-3/TRBV12-4	TRBJ1-1	CASSLSPTLNTEAFF	TGTGCCAGCAGTTTATCCCCGACACTGAACACTGAAGCTTTCTTT
.	.	TRBV29-1	TRBJ1-1	CSVDLGNTEAFF	TGCAGCGTTGATTTAGGGAACACTGAAGCTTTCTTT
.	.	TRBV5-1	TRBJ2-5	CASSAGGPQETQYF	TGCGCCAGCAGCGCCGGGGGCCCGCAAGAGACCCAGTACTTC
.	once	TRBV18	TRBJ2-1	CASSPLPMGSSRNEQFF	TGTGCCAGCTCACCACTCCCTATGGGGAGCTCCCGCAATGAGCAGTTCTTC
TRBD2	many	TRBV4-1	TRBJ2-3	CASSLTSGWTDTQYF	TGCGCCAGCAGCCTCACTAGCGGGTGGACAGATACGCAGTATTTT
TRBD2	.	TRBV7-8	TRBJ2-3	CASSPRGGIDTQYF	TGTGCCAGCAGCCCCCGGGGGGGAATAGATACGCAGTATTTT
TRBD2	.	TRBV6-1	TRBJ2-3	CATQTSGGARTQYF	TGTGCCACCCAGACTAGCGGGGGAGCGAGGACGCAGTATTTT
.	.	TRBV20-1	TRBJ1-1	CSARADGHNTEAFF	TGCAGTGCTAGAGCCGATGGACACAACACTGAAGCTTTCTTT
TRBD1	.	TRBV6-5	TRBJ2-3	CASSDRGGHTDTQYF	TGTGCCAGCAGTGACAGGGGGGGGCACACAGATACGCAGTATTTT
.	once	TRBV6-5	TRBJ2-2	CASTGPNTGELFF	TGTGCCAGCACCGGTCCGAACACCGGGGAGCTGTTTTTT
TRBD2	.	TRBV12-3/TRBV12-4	TRBJ2-7	CASSFSGGPSYEQYF	TGTGCCAGCAGTTTCTCGGGAGGGCCAAGCTACGAGCAGTACTTC
TRBD1	.	TRBV5-1	TRBJ1-1	CASSPGQGLDPLDTEAFF	TGCGCCAGCAGCCCGGGACAGGGGCTTGACCCCCTTGACACTGAAGCTTTCTTT
.	once	TRBV20-1	TRBJ2-5	CSASPVVSVYNEQYF	TGCAGTGCTAGCCCCGTCGTTAGCGTTTACAATGAGCAGTACTTC
.	few	TRBV6-1	TRBJ2-4	CASSFGRAENIQYF	TGTGCCAGCAGTTTCGGCAGGGCTGAAAACATTCAGTACTTC
TRBD1	.	TRBV7-2	TRBJ2-3	CASSPGGQGSPDTQYF	TGTGCCAGCAGCCCTGGGGGACAGGGGTCCCCAGATACGCAGTATTTT
TRBD1	few	TRBV24-1	TRBJ2-1	CATSGETGTGNEQFF	TGTGCCACCAGTGGCGAGACAGGGACCGGCAATGAGCAGTTCTTC
TRBD1	.	TRBV6-1	TRBJ1-1	CASQGVTEAFF	TGTGCCAGCCAGGGGGTAACTGAAGCTTTCTTT
TRBD2	few	TRBV12-3/TRBV12-4	TRBJ2-1	CASSLLGGPINEQFF	TGTGCCAGCAGTTTATTGGGAGGGCCGATCAATGAGCAGTTCTTC
.	.	TRBV3-1	TRBJ2-7	CASSQEVRYEQYF	TGTGCCAGCAGCCAAGAAGTCAGGTACGAGCAGTACTTC
.	few	TRBV7-7	TRBJ2-5	CASSLVLHETQYF	TGTGCCAGCAGCTTGGTGCTCCACGAGACCCAGTACTTC
TRBD1	.	TRBV10-2	TRBJ2-1	CASRGQGACNEQFF	TGCGCCAGCAGAGGACAGGGGGCCTGCAATGAGCAGTTCTTC
.	.	TRBV30	TRBJ2-1	CAWRASSYNEQFF	TGTGCCTGGAGGGCTAGCTCCTACAATGAGCAGTTCTTC
.	.	TRBV25-1	TRBJ2-3	CASSGDAMAHTDTQYF	TGTGCCAGCAGTGGCGACGCGATGGCACACACAGATACGCAGTATTTT
TRBD2	few	TRBV5-1	TRBJ2-1	CASSLGLQGASGRARYNEQFF	TGCGCCAGCAGCTTGGGTCTGCAGGGGGCTAGCGGGAGGGCCAGATACAATGAGCAGTTCTTC
.	.	TRBV7-3	TRBJ2-1	CASSPQWESNGQFF	TGTGCCAGCAGCCCCCAATGGGAGTCGAATGGGCAGTTCTTC
TRBD2	.	TRBV6-5	TRBJ2-3	CASSHGLAGVDTQYF	TGTGCCAGCAGTCACGGGCTAGCGGGAGTGGATACGCAGTATTTT
TRBD2	.	TRBV10-3	TRBJ2-5	CAIRESTSGETQYF	TGTGCCATCAGGGAGTCGACTAGCGGAGAGACCCAGTACTTC